This paragraph reports one TCR beta chain. This entry comes from a study of T cell responses to AZD1222 COVID-19 vaccine. Produced via immunoSEQ multiplex PCR; TCRdb's table is partial and in-frame only. Altogether around 120,000 clones are present, more than 85% being singletons, with the ten largest covering approximately 6.5%. The clonotype was recovered from an adult who received the AZD1222 COVID-19 vaccine. The input for sequencing was peripheral blood, taken 28 days after the second AZD1222 dose.

The CDR3 spells CARPRTGNTEAFF. Written as DNA, the CDR3 is TGCGCCAGGCCGCGAACAGGGAACACTGAAGCTTTCTTT. V is TRBV23-1 and J is TRBJ1-1; TRBD1 might be the D (5 bases). TRBV23-1 is filed as an ORF, its function uncertain. The CDR3 covers 13 residues. V was pared by 9 bases and J by 1 base, with 12 bases between.